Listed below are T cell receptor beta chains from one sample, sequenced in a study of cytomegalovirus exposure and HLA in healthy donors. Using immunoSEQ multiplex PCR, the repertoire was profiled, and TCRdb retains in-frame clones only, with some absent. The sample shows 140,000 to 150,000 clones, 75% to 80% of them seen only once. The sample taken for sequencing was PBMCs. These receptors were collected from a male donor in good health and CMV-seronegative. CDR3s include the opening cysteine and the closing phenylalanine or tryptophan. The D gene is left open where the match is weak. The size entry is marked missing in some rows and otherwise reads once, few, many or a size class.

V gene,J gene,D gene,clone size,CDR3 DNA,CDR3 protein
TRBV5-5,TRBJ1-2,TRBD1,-,TGTGCCAGCAGTTCTAATGGACAGGGGGCTAAGAATGGCTACACCTTC,CASSSNGQGAKNGYTF
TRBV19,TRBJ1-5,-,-,TGTGCCAGTAGTAGGAGGGATAGCAATCAGCCCCAGCATTTT,CASSRRDSNQPQHF
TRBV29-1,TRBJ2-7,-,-,TGCAGCGTCGCTACAGGATTTAGCGGTGGGGGTGGAGAGCAGTACTTC,CSVATGFSGGGGEQYF
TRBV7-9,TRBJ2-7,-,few,TGTGCCAGCAGCTCTCGGGGGAGCGAGCAGTACTTC,CASSSRGSEQYF
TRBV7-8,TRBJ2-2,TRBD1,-,TGTGCCAGCAGCTTTCCGGGACAGGTGCTGAACACCGGGGAGCTGTTTTTT,CASSFPGQVLNTGELFF
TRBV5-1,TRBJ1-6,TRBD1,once,TGCGCCAGCAGCTTGAGTCAGGGGGCTTCACCCCTCCACTTT,CASSLSQGASPLHF
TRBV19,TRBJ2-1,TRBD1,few,TGTGCCAGTAGTATCGGACAGGGAGCCTACAATGAGCAGTTCTTC,CASSIGQGAYNEQFF
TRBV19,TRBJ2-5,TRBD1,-,TGTGCCAGTAGCCCCGAAGGGGGCCTCCAAGAGACCCAGTACTTC,CASSPEGGLQETQYF
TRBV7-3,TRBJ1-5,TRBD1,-,TGTGCCAGCAGCTCTCTCGACAGGGGGACCCTTAGCAATCAGCCCCAGCATTTT,CASSSLDRGTLSNQPQHF
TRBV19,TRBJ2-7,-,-,TGTGCCAGTAGTATAGAGGGCAGGGCAGGCTACGAGCAGTACTTC,CASSIEGRAGYEQYF
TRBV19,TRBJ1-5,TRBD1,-,TGTGCCAGTAGTATAGAGGCGACAGGGCGTCAGCCCCAGCATTTT,CASSIEATGRQPQHF
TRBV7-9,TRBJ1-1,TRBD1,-,TGTGCCAGCAGCTTAGGAGGGGGCAACACTGAAGCTTTCTTT,CASSLGGGNTEAFF
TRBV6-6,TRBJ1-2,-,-,TGTGCCAGCAGTCCTTCGGGGGGCGTCTACTATGGCTACACCTTC,CASSPSGGVYYGYTF
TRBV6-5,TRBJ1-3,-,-,TGTGCCAGTTGGACGGGAGGGCACACCATATATTTT,CASWTGGHTIYF
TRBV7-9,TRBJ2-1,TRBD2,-,TGTGCCAGCAGCTACGGCGGGAGGGCCCGGTTCTTC,CASSYGGRARFF
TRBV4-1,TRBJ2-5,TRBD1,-,TGCGCCAGCAGCCAACCCGGGACAGGGAACCAAGAGACCCAGTACTTC,CASSQPGTGNQETQYF
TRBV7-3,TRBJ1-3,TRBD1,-,TGTGCCAGCAGCTTAACAGGGGGCCACACCATATATTTT,CASSLTGGHTIYF
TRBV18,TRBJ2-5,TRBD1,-,TGTGCCAGCTCACGGACAGGGGGAGCGCCGCGGGAGACCCAGTACTTC,CASSRTGGAPRETQYF
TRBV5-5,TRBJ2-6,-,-,TGTGCCAGCAGCTTGGGGGGTCTCTCTGGGGCCAACGGCCTGACTTTC,CASSLGGLSGANGLTF
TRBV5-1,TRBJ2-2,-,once,TGCGCCAGCAGCCCACGGACAGATACGAACACCGGGGAGCTGTTTTTT,CASSPRTDTNTGELFF
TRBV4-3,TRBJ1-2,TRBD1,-,TGCGCCAGCAGCCACGATATTGACAGGGACTATGGCTACACCTTC,CASSHDIDRDYGYTF
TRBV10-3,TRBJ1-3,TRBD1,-,TGTGCCGTCCACAGGGGGCGAGGAGGAAACACCATATATTTT,CAVHRGRGGNTIYF
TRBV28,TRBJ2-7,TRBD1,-,TGTGCCAGCAGTCCGCGACAGGGGAACTACGAGCAGTACTTC,CASSPRQGNYEQYF
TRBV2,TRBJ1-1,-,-,TGTGCCAGCGGGGGACCCGGGGGGAACACTGAAGCTTTCTTT,CASGGPGGNTEAFF
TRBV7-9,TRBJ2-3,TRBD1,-,TGTGCCAGCAGCTCCGGGACAGGGGACACAGATACGCAGTATTTT,CASSSGTGDTDTQYF
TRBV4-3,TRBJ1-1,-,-,TGCGCCAGCAGAGGGGCAGGGAATCTGAACACTGAAGCTTTCTTT,CASRGAGNLNTEAFF
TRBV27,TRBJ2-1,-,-,TGTGCCAGCTCCGCCTACAATGAGCAGTTCTTC,CASSAYNEQFF
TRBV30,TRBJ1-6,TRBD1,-,TGTGCCTGGAGTGTAGGGACAGCGGCACGCTATAATTCACCCCTCCACTTT,CAWSVGTAARYNSPLHF
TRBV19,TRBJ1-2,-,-,TGTGCCAGTACAGATAACTATGGCTACACCTTC,CASTDNYGYTF
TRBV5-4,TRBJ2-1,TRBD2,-,TGTGCCAGCAGCTTGAGTCTAGCGGATAACAATGAGCAGTTCTTC,CASSLSLADNNEQFF
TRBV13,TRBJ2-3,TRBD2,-,TGTGCCAGCAGCTTTATCCTAGCGGGGACGACAGATACGCAGTATTTT,CASSFILAGTTDTQYF
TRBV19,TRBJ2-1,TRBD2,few,TGTGCCAGCACGGGACTAGCGGGTAGAGGGGAGCAGTTCTTC,CASTGLAGRGEQFF
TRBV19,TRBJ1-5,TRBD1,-,TGTGCCAGTAGTATAGACCACAGGGGTGATAGCAATCAGCCCCAGCATTTT,CASSIDHRGDSNQPQHF
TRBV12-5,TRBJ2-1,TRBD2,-,TGTGCTAGTGTGGGACTAGCGGGAGATGGGTCCTACAATGAGCAGTTCTTC,CASVGLAGDGSYNEQFF
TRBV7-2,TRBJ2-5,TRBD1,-,TGTGCCAGCAGCCCAAGGACAGGGAAGACAGAGACCCAGTACTTC,CASSPRTGKTETQYF
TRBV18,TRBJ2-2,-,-,TGTGCCAGCTCACTCGACAGAATTAACACCGGGGAGCTGTTTTTT,CASSLDRINTGELFF
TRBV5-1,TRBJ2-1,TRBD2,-,TGCGCCAGCAGCCCATCCGGGACTAGCGGGAGTCATGAGCAGTTCTTC,CASSPSGTSGSHEQFF
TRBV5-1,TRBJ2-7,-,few,TGCGCCAGCAGCGGCGGGAATTTATACGAGCAGTACTTC,CASSGGNLYEQYF
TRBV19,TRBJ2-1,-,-,TGTGCCAGTAGTATAGGAGCGCCACCCGGCAATGAGCAGTTCTTC,CASSIGAPPGNEQFF
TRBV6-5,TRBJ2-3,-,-,TGTGCCAGCAGCCCACGCCAGGGGGGAGATACGCAGTATTTT,CASSPRQGGDTQYF
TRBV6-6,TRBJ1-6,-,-,TGTGCCAGCAGTTATGAGGGGAGGGCTGCTTCACCCCTCCACTTT,CASSYEGRAASPLHF
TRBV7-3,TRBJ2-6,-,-,TGTGCCAGCAGCCGAGGGAGCTCTGGGGCCAACGTCCTGACTTTC,CASSRGSSGANVLTF
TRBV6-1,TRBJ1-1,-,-,TGTGCCAGCTCGACAGAGTCGAACACTGAAGCTTTCTTT,CASSTESNTEAFF
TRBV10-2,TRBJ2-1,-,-,TGCGCCAGCAGGGGAGGGGCAGGGGGCGCGGGGGAGCAGTTCTTC,CASRGGAGGAGEQFF